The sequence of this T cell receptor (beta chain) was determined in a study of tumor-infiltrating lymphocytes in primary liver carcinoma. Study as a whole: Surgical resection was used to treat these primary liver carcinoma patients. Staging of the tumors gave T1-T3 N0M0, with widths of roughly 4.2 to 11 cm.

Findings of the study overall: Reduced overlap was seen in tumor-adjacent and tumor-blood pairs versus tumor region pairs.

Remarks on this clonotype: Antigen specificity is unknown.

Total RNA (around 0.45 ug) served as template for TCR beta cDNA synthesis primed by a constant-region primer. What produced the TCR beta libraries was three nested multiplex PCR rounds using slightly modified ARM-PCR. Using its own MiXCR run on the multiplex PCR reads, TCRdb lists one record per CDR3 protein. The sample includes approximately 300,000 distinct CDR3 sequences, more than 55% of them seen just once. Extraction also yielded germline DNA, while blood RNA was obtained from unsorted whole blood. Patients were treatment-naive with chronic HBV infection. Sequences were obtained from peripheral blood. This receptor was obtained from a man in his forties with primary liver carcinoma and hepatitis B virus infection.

The CDR3 region has the DNA TGCGCCAGCAGCCCCCTTAGCCTGAGCACAGATACGCAGTATTTT. Translating it yields CASSPLSLSTDTQYF. The chain recombines TRBV5-1 with TRBJ2-3; the D is unclear. Germline CDR1 reads SGHRS; CDR2 reads YFSETQ. The CDR3 extends over 15 amino acids. The V and J ends lost 4 bases and 0 bases respectively, with 12 bases between them. Combining the CDR3 with reference TRBV5-1 and TRBJ2-3 gives the whole variable domain KAGVTQTPRYLIKTRGQQVTLSCSPISGHRSVSWYQQTPGQGLQFLFEYFSETQRNKGNFPGRFSGRQFSNSRSEMNVSTLELGDSALYLCASSPLSLSTDTQYFGPGTRLTVL.